This note documents a single T cell receptor (beta chain) sequence. This sample is part of a study of blood T cell repertoires in COVID-19. For the study at large: Samples taken during acute and convalescent COVID-19 were collected in the United States, Italy and Spain. T cells, B-cell-depleted T cells, or PBMCs supplied cDNA or gDNA.

Source study methods: The authors estimated nucleated cell counts from reference gene primer amplification. Some clones are missing from TCRdb's copy, which holds only in-frame ones; the method was immunoSEQ multiplex PCR. Clone size and V and J calls were adopted from that table, with D and trimming inferred from the DNA. The sample carries over 45,000 clones, roughly 80% recorded once. There are 15 residues in the CDR3. V shed 2 bases and J shed 1 base, with 11 bases lying between them. Looked up from germline, CDR1 is MNHNY and CDR2 is SVGAGI (reference sequence). This clonotype originated in a man aged 40-50 years with acute or convalescent COVID-19. The chain recombines TRBV6-6 with TRBJ1-1, with D tentatively TRBD1 (5 bases). The sample was peripheral blood. In DNA, the CDR3 is TGTGCCAGCAGTTACCGGGCCGGGGGGAACACTGAAGCTTTCTTT. It translates to CASSYRAGGNTEAFF.